This T cell receptor beta chain was recorded in a study of neurological immune-mediated disorders. Per the germline V gene, CDR1 is SQVTM and CDR2 is ANQGSEA. The CDR3 extends over 14 amino acids. V shed 3 bases and J shed 5 bases, with 16 bases lying between them. Volunteers from a blood bank in Maryland, USA, made up the healthy controls. Stored at -80 C, 2 million PBMCs were the source of the unsorted libraries. General study findings and limits: Across subjects, expanded clones had no CDR3 amino acid sequences in common, pointing to private repertoires in all groups.

The authors produced cDNA by 5'RACE using 10-nucleotide random UMIs. TCRdb fed the 5' RACE reads into MiXCR, producing one record per CDR3 protein. The sample yields approximately 74,000 distinct CDR3 sequences, roughly 9.9% seen once. This clonotype was observed at least ten times. Antigen specificity is unknown. The J gene is TRBJ1-1, the V gene TRBV29-1; TRBD1 is a possible D gene (6 bases). The sequenced sample was PBMCs. This TCR derives from a man aged 45-65 years in good health. CDR3 sequence (DNA): TGCAGCGTTGAGGGGGGCCAGCGGTGGACTGAAGCTTTCTTT. Translating gives CSVEGGQRWTEAFF.